Following are 10 T cell receptor beta chains from one sample sequenced in a study of T-cell reconstitution after alpha-beta-depleted transplantation in children. A library of TCRbeta sequences, prepared with unique molecular identifiers, was generated. Using its own MiXCR run on the PCR reads, TCRdb lists one record per CDR3 protein. The table lists around 400,000 distinct CDR3 sequences, over 20% of them singletons. The sequenced sample was PBMCs from the stem cell graft donor, obtained from the stem cell graft. These receptors were collected from a human donor who donated a stem cell graft to a child with acute myeloid leukemia.

The genes are TRBV6-2 or TRBV6-3 and TRBJ1-5, with 9 nucleotides matching TRBD1. Germline V lookup: CDR1 MNHEY, CDR2 SVGEGT. This CDR3 spans 20 amino acids. V trimming: 0 bases; J trimming: 2 bases; junction bases outside the gene matches: 14. CDR3 coding DNA: TGTGCCAGCAGTTACTCGAAAGGGACAGGGCCTCCTGGACGCAATCAGCCCCAGCATTTT. Protein: CASSYSKGTGPPGRNQPQHF.

This clonotype has only a few counts. The chain combines TRBV24-1 with TRBJ2-2, with TRBD2 matching over 9 bases. J gave up 4 bases and V 10 bases, and 3 bases lay outside the gene matches. The CDR3 loop spans 13 amino acids. Germline V lookup: CDR1 KGHDR, CDR2 SFDVKD. CDR3 sequence (DNA): TGTGCCACGGGACTAGCCCCCACCGGGGAGCTGTTTTTT. Translated: CATGLAPTGELFF.

The gene calls are TRBV9 and TRBJ2-6; D might be TRBD2 (5 bases). The CDR3 extends over 17 amino acids. Germline loops: CDR1 SGDLS, CDR2 YYNGEE. V was pared by 3 bases and J by 7 bases, with 20 bases between. The CDR3, as DNA: TGTGCCAGCAGCGCTCGTGGACCGGGGAACTTAGCCAACGTCCTGACTTTC. Its protein is CASSARGPGNLANVLTF.

This clonotype was counted between two and nine times. V gene TRBV28 combines with J gene TRBJ2-1; D is perhaps TRBD2 (5 bases). The CDR3 is 14 amino acids. Trimming pared 3 bases from V and 8 bases from J, leaving 14 bases between. Germline-derived CDR1 and CDR2 are MDHEN and SYDVKM. In nucleotides, the CDR3 is TGTGCCAGCAGTTTGGAGACTACCGGCTATGAGCAGTTCTTC. Translation: CASSLETTGYEQFF.

The table lists this clonotype with many counts. V is TRBV27 and J is TRBJ2-2; no definite D call. There are 14 residues in the CDR3. Germline CDR1 is MNHEY and CDR2 is SMNVEV (reference sequence). The ends were cut back, 7 bases at V and 5 bases at J, with 14 bases in the middle. Written as DNA, the CDR3 is TGTGCCAGCACCCCCCAGCTAAGAACCGGGGAGCTGTTTTTT. The encoded protein is CASTPQLRTGELFF.

The chain combines TRBV2 with TRBJ2-7, with a weak D call TRBD1 (6 bases). CDR3 size: 14 residues. Germline CDR1 is SNHLY and CDR2 is FYNNEI. V was trimmed by 8 bases and J by 3 bases, leaving 17 bases between them. The DNA for the CDR3 is TGTGCCAGCCGTAGACAGGCTACCAACTACGAGCAGTACTTC. Amino acids: CASRRQATNYEQYF. The entire variable domain, with the rest obtained from reference TRBV2 and TRBJ2-7, is as follows: EPEVTQTPSHQVTQMGQEVILRCVPISNHLYFYWYRQILGQKVEFLVSFYNNEISEKSEIFDDQFSVERPDGSNFTLKIRSTKLEDSAMYFCASRRQATNYEQYFGPGTRLTVT.

The rearrangement uses TRBV20-1 and TRBJ2-3; 10 nucleotides agree with TRBD2. Germline V gives CDR1 DFQATT, CDR2 SNEGSKA (reference sequence). The V and J ends lost 6 bases and 1 base, in that order; junction bases with no gene match: 16. The CDR3 length is 18 residues. CDR3 protein: CSALPLVIGTSGTDTQYF. DNA of the CDR3: TGCAGTGCCCTCCCCCTTGTAATAGGGACTAGCGGCACAGATACGCAGTATTTT.

The chain carries TRBV9 and TRBJ2-1; 8 nucleotides match TRBD2. V lost 4 bases and J lost 6; bases outside the gene matches: 9. This CDR3 has 15 residues. Per the germline V gene, CDR1 is SGDLS and CDR2 is YYNGEE. CDR3 amino acids: CASSLLTGGPNEQFF. The DNA for the CDR3 is TGTGCCAGCAGCTTACTTACGGGAGGGCCCAATGAGCAGTTCTTC.

This clonotype was detected ten times or more. The chain has TRBV5-6 and TRBJ1-1; no clear D gene. This CDR3 is 14 amino acids long. From germline, CDR1 is SGHDT and CDR2 YYEEEE. Trimming left V 1 base short and J 1 base short, with 8 bases between. CDR3 DNA: TGTGCCAGCAGCTTGAAACTCCCGAACACTGAAGCTTTCTTT. Encoded protein: CASSLKLPNTEAFF.

With respect to this clonotype: A junction end diverges from the germline sequence, so it may reflect a read error. The chain links TRBV20-1 to TRBJ2-1, with 13 bases that match TRBD2. Germline V gene data show CDR1 as DFQATT and CDR2 as SNEGSKA (reference sequence). CDR3 length: 15 residues. The CDR3 region has the DNA TGCAGTGCTTACGGGACTAGCGGGATCCGGAATGGGCAGTTCTTC. Translation: CSAYGTSGIRNGQFF.